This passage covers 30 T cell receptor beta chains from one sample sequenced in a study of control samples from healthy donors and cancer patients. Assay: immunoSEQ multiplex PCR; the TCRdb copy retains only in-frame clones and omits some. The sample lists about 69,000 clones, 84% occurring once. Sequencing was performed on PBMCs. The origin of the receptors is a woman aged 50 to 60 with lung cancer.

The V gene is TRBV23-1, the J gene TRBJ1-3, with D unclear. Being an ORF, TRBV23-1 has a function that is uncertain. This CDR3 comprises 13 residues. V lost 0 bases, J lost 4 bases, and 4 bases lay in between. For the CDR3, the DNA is TGCGCCAGCAGTCAATCGGTCGGAAACACCATATATTTT. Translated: CASSQSVGNTIYF.

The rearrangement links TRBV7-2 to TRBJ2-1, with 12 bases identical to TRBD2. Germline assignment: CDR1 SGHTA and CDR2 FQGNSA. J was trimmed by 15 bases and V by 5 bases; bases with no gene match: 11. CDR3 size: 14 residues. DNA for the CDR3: TGTGCCAGCAGCCTCACGACTAGCGGGGGAAGGAGGTTCTTC. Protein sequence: CASSLTTSGGRRFF.

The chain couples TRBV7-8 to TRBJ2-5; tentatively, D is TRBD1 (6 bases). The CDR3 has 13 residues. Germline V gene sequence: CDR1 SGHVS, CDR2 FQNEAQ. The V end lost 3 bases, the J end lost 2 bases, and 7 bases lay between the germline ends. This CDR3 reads CASSFGQQETQYF. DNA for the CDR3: TGTGCCAGCAGCTTTGGACAGCAAGAGACCCAGTACTTC.

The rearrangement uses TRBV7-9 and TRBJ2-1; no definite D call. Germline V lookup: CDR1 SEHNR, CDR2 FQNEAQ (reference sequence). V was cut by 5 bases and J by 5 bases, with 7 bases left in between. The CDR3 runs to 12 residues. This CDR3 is CASSLTNNEQFF. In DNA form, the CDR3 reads TGTGCCAGCAGCCTCACAAACAATGAGCAGTTCTTC.

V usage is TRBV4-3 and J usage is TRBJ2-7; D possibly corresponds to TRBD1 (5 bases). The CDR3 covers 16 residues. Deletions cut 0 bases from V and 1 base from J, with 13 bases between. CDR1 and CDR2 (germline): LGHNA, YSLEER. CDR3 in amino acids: CASSQDRTGVSYEQYF. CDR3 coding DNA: TGCGCCAGCAGCCAAGATAGAACAGGAGTATCCTACGAGCAGTACTTC.

The CDR3 region has the DNA TGTGCCAGCTCACCAGGGGACTGGAGCTCCTACGAGCAGTACTTC. Translating gives CASSPGDWSSYEQYF. The chain carries TRBV18 and TRBJ2-7, with D possibly matching TRBD2 (6 bases). Looked up from germline, CDR1 is KGHSH and CDR2 is LQKENI. There are 15 residues in the CDR3. Trimming took off 2 bases at V and 0 bases at J, with 11 bases between the two ends.

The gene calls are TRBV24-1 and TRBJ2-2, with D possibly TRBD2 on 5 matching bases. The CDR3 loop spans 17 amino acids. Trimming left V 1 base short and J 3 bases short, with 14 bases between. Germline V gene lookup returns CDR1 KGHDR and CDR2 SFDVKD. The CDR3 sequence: CATSDFREGRDTGELFF. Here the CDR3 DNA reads TGTGCCACCAGTGATTTTCGCGAAGGGCGGGACACCGGGGAGCTGTTTTTT.

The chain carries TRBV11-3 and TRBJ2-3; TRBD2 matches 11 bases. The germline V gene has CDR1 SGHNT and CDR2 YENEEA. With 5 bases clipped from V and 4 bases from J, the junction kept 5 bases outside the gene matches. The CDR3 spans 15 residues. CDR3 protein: CASSQRLAGSDTQYF. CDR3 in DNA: TGTGCCAGCAGCCAACGACTAGCGGGGTCAGATACGCAGTATTTT.

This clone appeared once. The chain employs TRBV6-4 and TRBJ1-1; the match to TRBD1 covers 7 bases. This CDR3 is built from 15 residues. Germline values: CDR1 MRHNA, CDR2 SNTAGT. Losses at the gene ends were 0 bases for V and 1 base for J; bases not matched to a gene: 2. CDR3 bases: TGTGCCAGCAGTGACTCCCCAGGGGGGAACACTGAAGCTTTCTTT. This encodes CASSDSPGGNTEAFF.

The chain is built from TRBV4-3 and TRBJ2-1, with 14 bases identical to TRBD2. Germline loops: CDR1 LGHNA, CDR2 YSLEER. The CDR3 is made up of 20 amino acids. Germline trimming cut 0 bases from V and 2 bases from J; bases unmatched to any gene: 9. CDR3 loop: CASSQDRGTSGGFPYNEQFF. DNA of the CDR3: TGCGCCAGCAGCCAAGATCGGGGGACTAGCGGGGGCTTTCCCTACAATGAGCAGTTCTTC.

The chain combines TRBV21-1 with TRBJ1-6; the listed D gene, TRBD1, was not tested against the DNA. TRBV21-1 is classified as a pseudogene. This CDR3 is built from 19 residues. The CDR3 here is CASSKGQPETAPYNSPLHF. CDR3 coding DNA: TGTGCCAGCAGCAAAGGACAACCTGAAACCGCCCCCTATAATTCACCCCTCCACTTT.

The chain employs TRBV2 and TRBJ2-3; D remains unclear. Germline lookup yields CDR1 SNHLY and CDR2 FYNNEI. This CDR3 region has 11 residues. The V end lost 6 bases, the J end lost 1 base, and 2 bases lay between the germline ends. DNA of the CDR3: TGTGCCAGCAGAGGCACAGATACGCAGTATTTT. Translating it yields CASRGTDTQYF.

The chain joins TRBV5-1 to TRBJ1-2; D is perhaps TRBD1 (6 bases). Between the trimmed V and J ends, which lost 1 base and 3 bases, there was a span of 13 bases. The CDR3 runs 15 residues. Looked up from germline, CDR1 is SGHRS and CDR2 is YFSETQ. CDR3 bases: TGCGCCAGCAGCTTGAATGTTGGGGGCGACTATGGCTACACCTTC. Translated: CASSLNVGGDYGYTF.

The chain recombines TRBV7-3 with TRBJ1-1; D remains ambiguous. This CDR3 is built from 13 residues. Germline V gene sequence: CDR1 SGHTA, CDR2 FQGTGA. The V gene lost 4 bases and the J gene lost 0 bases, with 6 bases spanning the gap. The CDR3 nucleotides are TGTGCCAGCAGCTCGATCTTGAACACTGAAGCTTTCTTT. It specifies CASSSILNTEAFF.

The CDR3 spells CASSQGLEGTEAFF. In DNA form, the CDR3 reads TGCGCCAGCAGCCAGGGACTCGAAGGCACTGAAGCTTTCTTT. The chain joins TRBV4-3 to TRBJ1-1; a possible D gene is TRBD1 (5 bases). The CDR3 sequence is 14 residues long. Per germline, CDR1 LGHNA and CDR2 YSLEER. The V end was cut by 3 bases, the J end by 4 bases, with 12 bases between.

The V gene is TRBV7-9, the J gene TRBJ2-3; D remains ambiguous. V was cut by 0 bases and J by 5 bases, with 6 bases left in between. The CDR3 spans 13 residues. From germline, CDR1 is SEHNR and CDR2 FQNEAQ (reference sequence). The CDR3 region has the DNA TGTGCCAGCAGCTTAGCCCTAGGAGATACGCAGTATTTT. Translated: CASSLALGDTQYF.

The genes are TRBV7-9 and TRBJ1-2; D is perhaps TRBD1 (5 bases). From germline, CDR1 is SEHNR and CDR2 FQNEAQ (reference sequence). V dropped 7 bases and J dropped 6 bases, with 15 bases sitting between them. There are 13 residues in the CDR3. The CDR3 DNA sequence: TGTGCCAGCACGTGGGACTCCCGGGATGGCTACACCTTC. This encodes CASTWDSRDGYTF.

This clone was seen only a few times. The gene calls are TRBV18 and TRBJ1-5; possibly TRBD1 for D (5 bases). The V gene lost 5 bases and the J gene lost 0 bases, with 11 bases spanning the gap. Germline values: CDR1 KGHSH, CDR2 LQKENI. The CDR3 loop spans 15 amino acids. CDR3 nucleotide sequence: TGTGCCAGCTCAGGGTCAGGGATTAGCAATCAGCCCCAGCATTTT. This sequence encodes CASSGSGISNQPQHF.

The CDR3 is CASSYGRAYEQYF. CDR3 bases: TGTGCCAGCAGTTACGGACGGGCCTACGAGCAGTACTTC. V is TRBV6-5 and J is TRBJ2-7; no definite D call. Germline CDR1 reads MNHEY; CDR2 reads SVGAGI. Trimming pared 2 bases from V and 2 bases from J, leaving 7 bases between. The CDR3 loop spans 13 amino acids.

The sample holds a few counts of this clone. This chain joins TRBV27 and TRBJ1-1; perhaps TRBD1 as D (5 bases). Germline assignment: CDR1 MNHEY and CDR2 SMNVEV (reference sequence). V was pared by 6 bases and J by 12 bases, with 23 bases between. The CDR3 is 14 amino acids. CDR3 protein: CASSLTGLGEGSFF. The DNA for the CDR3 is TGTGCCAGCAGCCTTACGGGTTTGGGGGAGGGGTCTTTCTTT.

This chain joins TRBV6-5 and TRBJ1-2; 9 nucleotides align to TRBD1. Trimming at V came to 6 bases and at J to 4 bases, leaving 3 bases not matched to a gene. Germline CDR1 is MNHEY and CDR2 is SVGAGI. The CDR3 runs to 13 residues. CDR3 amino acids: CASRGTGRYGYTF. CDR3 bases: TGTGCCAGCAGGGGGACAGGGCGCTATGGCTACACCTTC.

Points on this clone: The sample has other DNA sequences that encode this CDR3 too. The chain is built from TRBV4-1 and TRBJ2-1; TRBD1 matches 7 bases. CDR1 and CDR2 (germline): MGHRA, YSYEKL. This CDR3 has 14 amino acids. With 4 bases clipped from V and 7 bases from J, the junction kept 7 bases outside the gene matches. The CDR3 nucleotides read TGCGCCAGCAGCCCGGGGACAGCCGGGAATGAGCAGTTCTTC. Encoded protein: CASSPGTAGNEQFF.

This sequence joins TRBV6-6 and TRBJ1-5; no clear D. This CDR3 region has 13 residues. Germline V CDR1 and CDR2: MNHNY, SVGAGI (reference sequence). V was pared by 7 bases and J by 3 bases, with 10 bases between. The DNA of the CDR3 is TGTGCCAGCACGAAAGGGCCCAATCAGCCCCAGCATTTT. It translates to CASTKGPNQPQHF.

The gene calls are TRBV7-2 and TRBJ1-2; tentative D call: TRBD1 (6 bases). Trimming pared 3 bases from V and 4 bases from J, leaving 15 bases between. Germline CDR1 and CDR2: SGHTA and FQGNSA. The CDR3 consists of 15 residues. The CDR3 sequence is CASSLRGGHVYGYTF. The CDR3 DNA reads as TGTGCCAGCAGCTTGAGGGGGGGGCATGTCTATGGCTACACCTTC. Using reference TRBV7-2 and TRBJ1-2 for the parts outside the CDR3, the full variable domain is GAGVSQSPSNKVTEKGKDVELRCDPISGHTALYWYRQSLGQGLEFLIYFQGNSAPDKSGLPSDRFSAERTGGSVSTLTIQRTQQEDSAVYLCASSLRGGHVYGYTFGSGTRLTVV.

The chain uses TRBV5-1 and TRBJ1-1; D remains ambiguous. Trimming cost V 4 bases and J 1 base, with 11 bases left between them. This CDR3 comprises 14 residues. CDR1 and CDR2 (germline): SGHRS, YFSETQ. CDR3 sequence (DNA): TGCGCCAGCAGCGCACGTACAGAGAACACTGAAGCTTTCTTT. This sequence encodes CASSARTENTEAFF.

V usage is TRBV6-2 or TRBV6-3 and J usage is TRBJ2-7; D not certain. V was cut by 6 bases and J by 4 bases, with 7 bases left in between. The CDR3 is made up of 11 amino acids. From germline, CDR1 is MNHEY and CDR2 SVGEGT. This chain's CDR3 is CASSDGYEQYF. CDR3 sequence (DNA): TGTGCCAGCAGCGACGGTTACGAGCAGTACTTC.

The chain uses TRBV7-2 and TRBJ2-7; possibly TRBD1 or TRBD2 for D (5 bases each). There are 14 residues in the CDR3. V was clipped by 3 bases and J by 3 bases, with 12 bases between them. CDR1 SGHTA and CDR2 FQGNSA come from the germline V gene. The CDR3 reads CASSLPGRIYEQYF. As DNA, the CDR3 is TGTGCCAGCAGCTTGCCGGGACGGATCTACGAGCAGTACTTC.

CDR3 residues: CASTLTGERDGYTF. In DNA form, the CDR3 reads TGTGCCAGCACCCTAACAGGGGAAAGGGATGGCTACACCTTC. The chain carries TRBV6-5 and TRBJ1-2; 7 bases map to TRBD1. The J segment lost 6 bases and the V segment lost 7 bases, leaving 11 bases of the junction unmatched. CDR1 MNHEY and CDR2 SVGAGI come from the germline V gene. The CDR3 is 14 residues long.

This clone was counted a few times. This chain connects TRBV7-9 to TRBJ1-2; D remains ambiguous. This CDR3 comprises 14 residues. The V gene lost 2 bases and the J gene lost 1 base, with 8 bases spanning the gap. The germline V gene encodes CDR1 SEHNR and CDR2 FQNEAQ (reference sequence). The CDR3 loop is CASSLFRSNYGYTF. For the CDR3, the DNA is TGTGCCAGCAGCTTATTTCGCAGTAACTATGGCTACACCTTC.

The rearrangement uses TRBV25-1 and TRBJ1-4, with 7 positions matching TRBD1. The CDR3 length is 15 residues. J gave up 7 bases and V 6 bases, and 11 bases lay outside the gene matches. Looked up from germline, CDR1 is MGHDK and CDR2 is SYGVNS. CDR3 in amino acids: CASRGQLLGGEKLFF. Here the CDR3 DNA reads TGTGCCAGCAGGGGACAGTTACTTGGGGGTGAAAAACTGTTTTTT.